These 27 T cell receptor beta chains were sequenced from one sample in a study of blood T cells in healthy people across ages. For the second PCR, which ran for about 7 to 11 cycles, a sample-barcoded 5' primer and a J-beta primer mix were used. TCRdb independently ran MiXCR on the 5' RACE reads; one entry per CDR3 protein. The sample has some 1.1 million distinct CDR3 sequences, more than 30% seen once. The material sequenced was blood. These receptor sequences come from a man aged 18 to 30 in good health.

This clonotype has just a few counts. The CDR3 nucleotides read TGTGCCAGCATGACAGGCCTTACGGATGAGCAGTTCTTC. It encodes CASMTGLTDEQFF. The J gene is TRBJ2-1, the V gene TRBV7-9; D perhaps matches TRBD1 (6 bases). Germline CDR1 SEHNR, CDR2 FQNEAQ (reference sequence). Trimming stripped 7 bases from V and 8 bases from J, with 15 bases between. The CDR3 covers 13 residues.

There are a few counts of this clonotype. The chain couples TRBV12-3 or TRBV12-4 to TRBJ2-5; D is unresolved. Trimming removed 5 bases from V and 11 bases from J, with 15 bases in between. This CDR3 comprises 12 residues. The CDR3 coding sequence is TGTGCCAGCAGTCTCACAAGCCCTTCGCAGTACTTC. Its translation: CASSLTSPSQYF.

The chain carries TRBV2 and TRBJ2-3; D may correspond to TRBD1 or TRBD2 (5 bases each). The germline V gene has CDR1 SNHLY and CDR2 FYNNEI. V was cut by 8 bases and J by 5 bases, with 17 bases left in between. This CDR3 spans 14 amino acids. CDR3 loop: CASPFGGRGDTQYF. CDR3 in DNA: TGTGCCAGCCCGTTTGGGGGTAGGGGAGATACGCAGTATTTT.

This clonotype turned up a few times. V is TRBV20-1 and J is TRBJ1-2, with TRBD1 as a possible D gene (6 bases). V lost 0 bases, J lost 5 bases, and 7 bases lay in between. The CDR3 spans 12 residues. Germline V gene data show CDR1 as DFQATT and CDR2 as SNEGSKA (reference sequence). The chain's CDR3 is CSARDTGYGYTF. DNA of the CDR3: TGCAGTGCTAGAGATACAGGGTATGGCTACACCTTC.

The chain links TRBV5-1 to TRBJ2-3; D is perhaps TRBD1 or TRBD2 (5 bases each). CDR3 length: 14 residues. Trimming stripped 0 bases from V and 6 bases from J, with 11 bases between. The V gene's germline CDR1 is SGHRS and CDR2 YFSETQ. The CDR3 sequence is CASSLGGFKDTQYF. Here the CDR3 DNA reads TGCGCCAGCAGCTTGGGGGGGTTCAAGGATACGCAGTATTTT.

This clonotype was recorded many times. The chain carries TRBV20-1 and TRBJ2-3; weak D call: TRBD2 (6 bases). CDR1 is DFQATT, CDR2 SNEGSKA, per germline (reference sequence). The V end lost 1 base, the J end lost 2 bases, and 10 bases lay between the germline ends. The CDR3 extends over 14 amino acids. CDR3 sequence: CSARVPGVTDTQYF. The CDR3 bases are TGCAGTGCTAGAGTGCCGGGAGTCACAGATACGCAGTATTTT.

The chain is built from TRBV4-3 and TRBJ2-3; D is possibly TRBD2 (6 bases). Trimming cost V 0 bases and J 4 bases, with 17 bases left between them. Germline assignment: CDR1 LGHNA and CDR2 YSLEER. This CDR3 is 17 amino acids long. CDR3: CASSQDYTGEGADTQYF. The CDR3 coding sequence is TGCGCCAGCAGCCAAGATTACACGGGGGAAGGCGCAGATACGCAGTATTTT.

This clonotype has a handful of counts. V gene TRBV27 combines with J gene TRBJ2-7; the D gene is possibly TRBD2 (6 bases). V was clipped by 2 bases and J by 3 bases, with 14 bases between them. CDR1 MNHEY and CDR2 SMNVEV come from the germline V gene (reference sequence). This CDR3 spans 15 amino acids. CDR3 sequence (DNA): TGTGCCAGCAGTTTAAGATTCGGGGAGGTCTACGAGCAGTACTTC. Residues: CASSLRFGEVYEQYF.

The V and J genes are TRBV4-3 and TRBJ2-5; D possibly corresponds to TRBD2 (6 bases). The V end was cut by 2 bases, the J end by 0 bases, with 19 bases between. The germline gives CDR1 LGHNA, CDR2 YSLEER. The CDR3 consists of 18 residues. The DNA for the CDR3 is TGCGCCAGCAGCCAAAGGGAATCGGGCGGGGAGTACCAAGAGACCCAGTACTTC. It yields the protein CASSQRESGGEYQETQYF.

A few counts support this clonotype. The rearrangement joins TRBV4-2 to TRBJ2-1; 7 bases map to TRBD2. V was clipped by 0 bases and J by 4 bases; unmatched bases: 12. The CDR3 is 18 residues long. Germline CDR1 and CDR2: LGHNA and YNFKEQ. The CDR3: CASSQEPPSSGLYNEQFF. As DNA, the CDR3 is TGTGCCAGCAGCCAAGAGCCCCCCTCTAGCGGCCTATACAATGAGCAGTTCTTC.

J is TRBJ2-1 and V is TRBV4-3; TRBD2 aligns across 8 bases. The CDR3 is 17 amino acids. Unmatched junction bases numbered 9, after V lost 0 bases and J lost 5 bases. The germline V gene encodes CDR1 LGHNA and CDR2 YSLEER. The CDR3 reads CASSQDFAGGDNNEQFF. The CDR3 DNA is TGCGCCAGCAGCCAAGATTTCGCCGGGGGGGATAACAATGAGCAGTTCTTC.

Remarks on this clonotype: Relative to the germline gene, one junction end is altered; a read error may explain this. The chain couples TRBV12-3 or TRBV12-4 to TRBJ2-3, with D possibly matching TRBD2 (6 bases). The CDR3 is 14 residues long. This chain's CDR3 is CASSFDGRTDTQYF. For the CDR3, the DNA is TGTGCCAGCAGTTTTGACGGGAGAACAGATACGCAATATTTT.

This clonotype was counted only a few times. The rearrangement links TRBV3-1 to TRBJ2-1; no firm D call. Germline CDR1 and CDR2: LGHDT and YNNKEL (reference sequence). The CDR3 totals 15 residues. V was cut by 3 bases and J by 8 bases, with 17 bases left in between. CDR3 bases: TGTGCCAGCAGCCAGGACGCTAACTGGGCGGATGAGCAGTTCTTC. It encodes CASSQDANWADEQFF.

This clonotype has ten or more counts. The rearrangement links TRBV7-2 to TRBJ1-5; the D is unclear. Per germline, CDR1 SGHTA and CDR2 FQGNSA. V was cut by 2 bases and J by 6 bases, with 5 bases left in between. The CDR3 extends over 12 amino acids. CDR3 sequence (DNA): TGTGCCAGCAGCTTACCGGTTCAGCCCCAGCATTTT. It specifies CASSLPVQPQHF.

The CDR3 DNA sequence: TGTGCCAGCAGTTATTTGGTTCAGTGGTCTACTGAAGCTTTCTTT. Its translation: CASSYLVQWSTEAFF. The rearrangement links TRBV6-6 to TRBJ1-1; D remains unclear. V shed 3 bases and J shed 5 bases, with 16 bases lying between them. This CDR3 has 15 amino acids. Germline V gene data show CDR1 as MNHNY and CDR2 as SVGAGI (reference sequence).

This clonotype was seen at least ten times. This chain uses TRBV29-1 with TRBJ2-1; tentatively, D is TRBD1 (6 bases). The CDR3 loop spans 15 amino acids. Germline V gene lookup returns CDR1 SQVTM and CDR2 ANQGSEA. Trimming removed 3 bases from V and 6 bases from J, with 18 bases in between. CDR3 DNA: TGCAGCGTTGATAACTCCAGGGGTTCGGGCAATGAGCAGTTCTTC. Translation: CSVDNSRGSGNEQFF.

The rearrangement joins TRBV7-9 to TRBJ1-1; D is undetermined. The length of the CDR3 is 11 residues. With 4 bases removed from V and 7 bases from J, the gap between germline ends came to 7 bases. CDR1 and CDR2 from the germline V gene are SEHNR and FQNEAQ (reference sequence). In nucleotides, the CDR3 is TGTGCCAGCAGCTGGAGTAGTGAAGCTTTCTTT. The encoded protein is CASSWSSEAFF.

This clonotype was observed a few times. The J gene is TRBJ2-1, the V gene TRBV20-1; D not certain. V lost 5 bases, J lost 0 bases, and 11 bases lay in between. This CDR3 is 14 amino acids long. Germline CDR1 DFQATT, CDR2 SNEGSKA (reference sequence). CDR3 DNA sequence: TGCAGTGCTCCGGTCCGGAGCTCCTACAATGAGCAGTTCTTC. This translates into CSAPVRSSYNEQFF.

This rearrangement joins TRBV12-3 or TRBV12-4 to TRBJ2-1; 8 nucleotides line up with TRBD2. After removal of 7 bases from V and 4 bases from J, the junction contained 9 bases not matched to a gene. This CDR3 contains 15 residues. The DNA for the CDR3 is TGTGCCAGCACCCACGCGGGACTAGTGTACAATGAGCAGTTCTTC. Protein product: CASTHAGLVYNEQFF.

The genes are TRBV20-1 and TRBJ1-1; D uncertain. The CDR3 covers 14 residues. V was pared by 2 bases and J by 1 base, with 11 bases between. From germline, CDR1 is DFQATT and CDR2 SNEGSKA (reference sequence). In DNA, the CDR3 is TGCAGTGCTAGAAGTCAGCAGACGAACACTGAAGCTTTCTTT. Translation gives CSARSQQTNTEAFF.

V and J are TRBV5-1 and TRBJ2-7, with D possibly matching TRBD2 (6 bases). Germline V gives CDR1 SGHRS, CDR2 YFSETQ. CDR3 size: 14 residues. Trimming pared 0 bases from V and 9 bases from J, leaving 16 bases between. CDR3 nucleotide sequence: TGCGCCAGCAGCTTGGCGGGGGAGCCTGAAGGGCAGTACTTC. Translated, it gives CASSLAGEPEGQYF.

J is TRBJ1-2 and V is TRBV12-3 or TRBV12-4; D is uncertain. This CDR3 comprises 15 residues. Between the trimmed V and J ends, which lost 3 bases and 8 bases, there was a span of 19 bases. The CDR3 loop is CASSLGYPLASGYTF. CDR3 DNA: TGTGCCAGCAGTTTGGGTTATCCGTTAGCTTCGGGCTACACCTTC.

The chain carries TRBV27 and TRBJ2-3; D gene ambiguous. CDR3 length: 12 amino acids. The germline V gene has CDR1 MNHEY and CDR2 SMNVEV (reference sequence). V was shortened by 3 bases and J by 10 bases, with 11 bases between the two germline ends. Here the CDR3 reads CASSFAPPAQYF. CDR3 DNA sequence: TGTGCCAGCAGTTTTGCTCCCCCAGCGCAGTATTTT.

The V gene is TRBV27, the J gene TRBJ1-1, with TRBD1 identical over 7 bases. Germline V gives CDR1 MNHEY, CDR2 SMNVEV (reference sequence). The CDR3 is made up of 17 amino acids. V shed 4 bases, J shed 2 bases, and the junction held 13 bases outside the gene matches. The DNA for the CDR3 is TGTGCCAGCAGTTATAGCAGGGGGTTCAGGAGAAACACTGAAGCTTTCTTT. Translating it yields CASSYSRGFRRNTEAFF.

Concerning this clonotype itself: The junction shows a germline mismatch at one end, possibly a read error. The rearrangement uses TRBV20-1 and TRBJ2-6; perhaps D is TRBD1 or TRBD2 (5 bases each). The CDR3 consists of 12 residues. Germline values: CDR1 DFQATT, CDR2 SNEGSKA (reference sequence). The CDR3 bases are TGCAGTGTCCAGGGACGGGCCGACGTCCTGACTTTC. Protein product: CSVQGRADVLTF.

This clonotype appeared a few times. The rearrangement links TRBV29-1 to TRBJ1-2, with D possibly TRBD1 on 6 matching bases. The CDR3 has 13 residues. Germline loops: CDR1 SQVTM, CDR2 ANQGSEA. Trimming pared 4 bases from V and 8 bases from J, leaving 17 bases between. CDR3 nucleotides: TGCAGCGTTGGGACGCCGGACAGTCAGGGCTACACCTTC. Protein product: CSVGTPDSQGYTF.

The chain joins TRBV4-3 to TRBJ1-4; weak D call: TRBD1 (6 bases). From germline, CDR1 is LGHNA and CDR2 YSLEER. The CDR3 sequence is 16 residues long. V was pared by 4 bases and J by 8 bases, with 20 bases between. The CDR3 DNA sequence: TGCGCCAGCAGCCCCAACCCCAGGGGAGTTGAGGAAAAACTGTTTTTT. Its translation is CASSPNPRGVEEKLFF.